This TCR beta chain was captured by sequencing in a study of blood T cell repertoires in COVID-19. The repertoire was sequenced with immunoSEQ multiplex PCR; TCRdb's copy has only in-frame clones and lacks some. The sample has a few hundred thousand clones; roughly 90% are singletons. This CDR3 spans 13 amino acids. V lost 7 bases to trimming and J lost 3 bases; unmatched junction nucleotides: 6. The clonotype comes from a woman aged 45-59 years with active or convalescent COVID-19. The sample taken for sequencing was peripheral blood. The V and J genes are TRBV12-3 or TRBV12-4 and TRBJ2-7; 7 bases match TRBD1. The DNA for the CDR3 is TGTGCCAGCAACCGACAGGGTAACTACGAGCAGTACTTC. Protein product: CASNRQGNYEQYF.